The source of this T cell receptor beta chain is a study of CD8+CD57+ T cells in acquired aplastic anemia. Turning to the study itself: The average for DNA from sorted CD4+ and CD8+ cells was roughly 3 ug.

Trimming stripped 6 bases from V and 7 bases from J, with 11 bases between. CDR3 length: 12 amino acids. Whole-study findings and limits: Patients and controls shared 25 to 30 CD8+ CDR3 sequences. Researchers reported that CD8+ Simpson's diversity was not significantly different in patients versus controls.

Genomic DNA was employed as the template in profiling TCR beta VDJ and CDR3. TCRdb re-analysed the reads in MiXCR, keeping a single row per CDR3 protein. The sample has 150,000 to 200,000 distinct CDR3 sequences, around 65% seen once. Note on this clonotype: Its cognate antigen is unknown.

The specimen was sorted CD4+, CD8+, or CD8+CD57+ T cells (not recorded which) from PBMCs. The clonotype was recovered from a human donor with severe aplastic anemia or a healthy control (not recorded which). This chain uses TRBV12-3 or TRBV12-4 with TRBJ2-3; unclear D gene. The chain's CDR3 is CASSPNTYTQYF. CDR3 nucleotide sequence: TGTGCCAGCAGCCCTAACACCTATACGCAGTATTTT.